This is a list of T cell receptor beta chains from one sample in a study of control samples from healthy donors and cancer patients. Profiling relied on immunoSEQ multiplex PCR, and the TCRdb table lists in-frame clones only, not all of them. The sample lists about 84,000 clones, 80% to 90% occurring once. The sequenced sample was PBMCs. The origin of the receptors is a man aged 55 to 70 with head and neck cancer. The CDR3 runs from the conserved cysteine through the conserved F or W. A D gene is named only where the DNA matches it firmly. Rows give clone size only sometimes, using once, few, many, or a class for an expanded clone.

abundance,d_gene,v_gene,j_gene,CDR3nt,CDR3aa
NA,TRBD1,TRBV6-1,TRBJ1-3,TGTGCCAGCAGTGAGGGGACAGGGGGCGGAAACACCATATATTTT,CASSEGTGGGNTIYF
NA,NA,TRBV7-9,TRBJ2-1,TGTGCCAGTAAGAAGGGCAACAATGAGCAGTTCTTC,CASKKGNNEQFF
NA,NA,TRBV24-1,TRBJ2-1,TGTGCCACCAGACAGAGCTCCTACAATGAGCAGTTCTTC,CATRQSSYNEQFF
NA,TRBD2,TRBV6-2/TRBV6-3,TRBJ2-3,TGTGCCAGCAGTTACAGGGGGACTAGCGGGAGGTCGACAGATACGCAGTATTTT,CASSYRGTSGRSTDTQYF
few,NA,TRBV5-1,TRBJ1-2,TGCGCCAGCAGCTTGGCCCCCGGAGATAACTATGGCTACACCTTC,CASSLAPGDNYGYTF
NA,NA,TRBV19,TRBJ2-1,TGTGCCAGTAGCCCGATTAACAGGGCAAATGAGCAGTTCTTC,CASSPINRANEQFF
NA,TRBD1,TRBV6-5,TRBJ2-7,TGTGCCAGCAGTTACTCAAACAGGGGGGCCTACGAGCAGTACTTC,CASSYSNRGAYEQYF
NA,TRBD1,TRBV5-4,TRBJ2-6,TGTGCCAGCAGCTTGGAAGAGACAGGGGCTGGGGCCAACGTCCTGACTTTC,CASSLEETGAGANVLTF
NA,NA,TRBV2,TRBJ2-1,TGTGCCAGTGTCGCGGGGGAGCAGTTCTTC,CASVAGEQFF
NA,NA,TRBV6-6,TRBJ2-7,TGTGCCAGCAGCTCGGGACCCTCCTACGAGCAGTACTTC,CASSSGPSYEQYF
NA,NA,TRBV9,TRBJ2-3,TGTGCCAGCAGCGTTACTATGGAAGCGCAGTATTTT,CASSVTMEAQYF
few,NA,TRBV12-5,TRBJ1-1,TGTGCTAGTGGTTTTGTATTGAGGAGCCCCCCTGAAGCTTTCTTT,CASGFVLRSPPEAFF
NA,NA,TRBV2,TRBJ2-1,TGTGCCAGCAGTGATGGGAGCGGCGGTAGCGATGAGCAGTTCTTC,CASSDGSGGSDEQFF
NA,NA,TRBV28,TRBJ1-2,TGTGCCAGCAGTTCGGCAGGGGCCTATGGCTACACCTTC,CASSSAGAYGYTF
NA,TRBD2,TRBV10-1,TRBJ2-2,TGCGCCAGCAGTGTGGCTAGCGGGAACACCGGGGAGCTGTTTTTT,CASSVASGNTGELFF
NA,TRBD2,TRBV10-1,TRBJ2-1,TGCGCCAGCATTACTAGCGGGAGGGCCAGGTACAATGAGCAGTTCTTC,CASITSGRARYNEQFF
NA,NA,TRBV6-1,TRBJ2-3,TGTGCCAGCAGTAGGCGGTCTGGCGATACGCAGTATTTT,CASSRRSGDTQYF
NA,TRBD1,TRBV27,TRBJ1-2,TGTGCCAGCAGTTTATCGAGAGGAGGGGGCGCAAACTATGGCTACACCTTC,CASSLSRGGGANYGYTF
medium-sized,NA,TRBV19,TRBJ2-2,TGTGCCAGTAGTGAACCGAACACCGGGGAGCTGTTTTTT,CASSEPNTGELFF
NA,TRBD1,TRBV5-4,TRBJ1-2,TGTGCCAGCAGCTCCCCCGGGACAGGGGGTCATTATGGCTACACCTTC,CASSSPGTGGHYGYTF
few,NA,TRBV30,TRBJ1-6,TGTGCCTGGAGTCCCCGGGACATTCCGAGCTCCTATAATTCACCCCTCCACTTT,CAWSPRDIPSSYNSPLHF
NA,NA,TRBV30,TRBJ1-2,TGTGCCTGGAGTGTATGGGGGGAACGGAGGTATGGCTACACCTTC,CAWSVWGERRYGYTF
NA,TRBD1,TRBV27,TRBJ1-2,TGTGCCAGCAGTTCCTCCGGGACAGGGAATGGCTACACCTTC,CASSSSGTGNGYTF
NA,NA,TRBV6-5,TRBJ1-6,TGTGCCAGCAGTTACTCAGGGGCGGCTTATAATTCACCCCTCCACTTT,CASSYSGAAYNSPLHF
NA,NA,TRBV30,TRBJ1-2,TGTGCCTGGAGTGGAGGGAACCATGGCTACACCTTC,CAWSGGNHGYTF
once,NA,TRBV2,TRBJ2-2,TGTGCCAGCCTTACAGAATATTCAAGCACCGGGGAGCTGTTTTTT,CASLTEYSSTGELFF
few,NA,TRBV6-5,TRBJ2-7,TGTGCCAGCTCCCCAGAGCCAGGGCGCTCCTACGAGCAGTACTTC,CASSPEPGRSYEQYF
NA,NA,TRBV6-5,TRBJ1-2,TGTGCCACCACGGGGCACCTGAATAACGGCTACACCTTC,CATTGHLNNGYTF